These 24 T cell receptor beta chains were all obtained from the same sample, sequenced in a study of blood T cell repertoires in COVID-19. Only in-frame clones appear in the TCRdb table, and some are missing; sequencing was by immunoSEQ multiplex PCR. The repertoire consists of around 250,000 clones, with about 80% occurring once and the leading ten covering over 14%. Sample: PBMCs or T cells enriched from blood (not recorded which). The source of these receptors is a man in his forties who had recovered from COVID-19.

Here the CDR3 reads CASSPHSGKGADTQYF. For the CDR3, the DNA is TGTGCCAGCAGCCCCCATAGCGGGAAGGGCGCGGATACGCAGTATTTT. The V and J genes are TRBV7-3 and TRBJ2-3, with 8 positions matching TRBD2. Losses at the gene ends were 5 bases for V and 6 bases for J; bases not matched to a gene: 13. The CDR3 runs to 16 residues. CDR1 is SGHTA, CDR2 FQGTGA, per germline.

The chain has TRBV2 and TRBJ1-5; D not resolved. Germline V gene data show CDR1 as SNHLY and CDR2 as FYNNEI. The V end lost 2 bases, the J end lost 7 bases, and 9 bases lay between the germline ends. The CDR3 extends over 13 amino acids. CDR3 amino acids: CASSEFREQPQHF. The CDR3 region has the DNA TGTGCCAGCAGTGAATTTCGGGAACAGCCCCAGCATTTT.

V is TRBV19 and J is TRBJ2-1; 7 bases are a match to TRBD2. The germline V gene has CDR1 LNHDA and CDR2 SQIVND (reference sequence). The V and J ends lost 11 bases and 5 bases, in that order; junction bases with no gene match: 18. The length of the CDR3 is 16 residues. CDR3 region: CAVQGRLAAGNNEQFF. CDR3 DNA sequence: TGTGCCGTCCAGGGTCGCCTAGCGGCAGGTAACAATGAGCAGTTCTTC.

V and J are TRBV18 and TRBJ2-3, with 9 bases matching TRBD2. The trim removed 6 bases at V and 3 bases at J, leaving 10 bases unmatched. The CDR3 loop spans 16 amino acids. Germline V gives CDR1 KGHSH, CDR2 LQKENI. Written as DNA, the CDR3 is TGTGCCAGCTCTCAGAGACTAGCGGAAAAAACAGATACGCAGTATTTT. This codes for CASSQRLAEKTDTQYF.

This chain uses TRBV6-2 or TRBV6-3 with TRBJ1-6; no definite D call. CDR1 and CDR2 from the germline V gene are MNHEY and SVGEGT. The CDR3 sequence is 15 residues long. Trimming cost V 6 bases and J 6 bases, with 15 bases left between them. Written as DNA, the CDR3 is TGTGCCAGCAGCGAGCTCCGGGGTTTTAATTCACCCCTCCACTTT. Protein product: CASSELRGFNSPLHF.

The chain recombines TRBV11-2 with TRBJ1-2, with 8 bases aligning to TRBD1. With V trimmed by 0 bases and J by 4 bases, 7 bases remained unmatched. The CDR3 length is 16 residues. Germline V gives CDR1 SGHAT, CDR2 FQNNGV. CDR3 sequence: CASSLDLTGGTYGYTF. CDR3 DNA sequence: TGTGCCAGCAGCTTAGATCTCACAGGGGGGACCTATGGCTACACCTTC. Full variable domain (remainder filled in from reference TRBV11-2 and TRBJ1-2): EAGVAQSPRYKIIEKRQSVAFWCNPISGHATLYWYQQILGQGPKLLIQFQNNGVVDDSQLPKDRFSAERLKGVDSTLKIQPAKLEDSAVYLCASSLDLTGGTYGYTFGSGTRLTVV.

This chain links TRBV5-1 with TRBJ2-2; D may be TRBD1 (6 bases). V shed 4 bases and J shed 0 bases, with 13 bases lying between them. The CDR3 contains 16 residues. Germline CDR1 is SGHRS and CDR2 is YFSETQ. CDR3: CASSRETGSNTGELFF. As DNA, the CDR3 is TGCGCCAGCAGCCGAGAGACAGGCTCGAACACCGGGGAGCTGTTTTTT.

This clone showed up just once. V gene TRBV9 combines with J gene TRBJ2-1; D possibly corresponds to TRBD2 (6 bases). The CDR3 runs to 16 residues. Between the trimmed V and J ends, which lost 0 bases and 3 bases, there was a span of 13 bases. Germline V gene sequence: CDR1 SGDLS, CDR2 YYNGEE. In DNA, the CDR3 is TGTGCCAGCAGCGTAGGTCCTAGCGCTTACTACAATGAGCAGTTCTTC. Encoded protein: CASSVGPSAYYNEQFF.

This clone was seen a handful of times. The chain is built from TRBV2 and TRBJ1-5; D unclear. Germline assignment: CDR1 SNHLY and CDR2 FYNNEI. CDR3 length: 12 amino acids. V lost 2 bases, J lost 7 bases, and 6 bases lay in between. The CDR3 region is CASSESRQPQHF. The CDR3 DNA is TGTGCCAGCAGTGAATCGAGGCAGCCCCAGCATTTT.

V usage is TRBV10-2 and J usage is TRBJ2-1; D may be TRBD2 (5 bases). The CDR3 consists of 12 residues. CDR1 and CDR2 from the germline V gene are WSHSY and SAAADI. Trimming cost V 6 bases and J 7 bases, with 10 bases left between them. CDR3 sequence reads: CASSYTRNEQFF. DNA of the CDR3: TGCGCCAGCAGCTACACTAGAAATGAGCAGTTCTTC.

This clone was observed once. The gene calls are TRBV3-1 (or the pseudogene TRBV3-2) and TRBJ1-5; D remains unclear. Trimming removed 2 bases at V and 4 bases at J, with 6 bases between. In germline, CDR1 is LGHDT, CDR2 YNNKEL (reference sequence). The CDR3 extends over 13 amino acids. CDR3: CASSQNTNQPQHF. CDR3 nucleotides: TGTGCCAGCAGCCAAAACACGAATCAGCCCCAGCATTTT.

This clone turned up a few times. Other DNA sequences within the sample encode an identical CDR3. The gene calls are TRBV15 and TRBJ1-5, with 7 positions matching TRBD1. The germline V gene encodes CDR1 LNHNV and CDR2 YYDKDF (reference sequence). The J segment lost 4 bases and the V segment lost 1 base, leaving 4 bases of the junction unmatched. The CDR3 has 15 residues. This chain's CDR3 is CATSRGQGGNQPQHF. The CDR3 DNA is TGTGCCACCAGCAGAGGACAGGGAGGAAATCAGCCCCAGCATTTT.

The J gene is TRBJ1-3, the V gene TRBV28; D gene uncertain. Germline V CDR1 and CDR2: MDHEN, SYDVKM. V was clipped by 5 bases and J by 0 bases, with 11 bases between them. The CDR3 runs to 15 residues. The CDR3 nucleotides are TGTGCCAGCAGTACAGCACCGTACTCTGGAAACACCATATATTTT. Its protein product is CASSTAPYSGNTIYF.

The chain links TRBV7-2 to TRBJ2-2, with D perhaps TRBD2 (6 bases). The CDR3 sequence is 14 residues long. V was trimmed by 3 bases and J by 8 bases, leaving 13 bases between them. CDR1 SGHTA and CDR2 FQGNSA come from the germline V gene. The CDR3 DNA follows: TGTGCCAGCAGCTTTTTCCTCCGGGGGGGGGAGCTGTTTTTT. This encodes CASSFFLRGGELFF.

J is TRBJ2-2 and V is TRBV15, with D tentatively TRBD1 (7 bases). Germline CDR1 LNHNV, CDR2 YYDKDF (reference sequence). The ends were cut back, 3 bases at V and 6 bases at J, with 14 bases in the middle. The CDR3 runs to 15 residues. The CDR3: CATSRGDRDSGELFF. In DNA form, the CDR3 reads TGTGCCACCAGCAGGGGAGACAGGGACTCCGGGGAGCTGTTTTTT.

The chain employs TRBV7-3 and TRBJ2-1; the D is unclear. V was pared by 1 base and J by 10 bases, with 11 bases between. The CDR3 contains 13 residues. CDR1 and CDR2 (germline): SGHTA, FQGTGA. The CDR3 DNA reads TGTGCCAGCAGCTTAATTACGTCAGAAGAGCAGTTCTTC. Translating gives CASSLITSEEQFF.

The chain employs TRBV7-3 and TRBJ1-2; D is possibly TRBD1 (6 bases). Trimming pared 5 bases from V and 4 bases from J, leaving 11 bases between. CDR3 length equals 13 residues. Looked up from germline, CDR1 is SGHTA and CDR2 is FQGTGA. The CDR3 bases are TGTGCCAGCAGCCTACAGGGATCCTATGGCTACACCTTC. Residues: CASSLQGSYGYTF.

V usage is TRBV11-1 and J usage is TRBJ2-7; 7 positions agree with TRBD1. J was trimmed by 0 bases and V by 5 bases; bases with no gene match: 7. This CDR3 has 15 amino acids. CDR1 is SGHAT and CDR2 is FQDESV in the germline V gene (reference sequence). In DNA form, the CDR3 reads TGTGCCAGCAGCGGATACAGGGGAACCTCCTACGAGCAGTACTTC. Amino acids: CASSGYRGTSYEQYF.

This chain joins TRBV18 and TRBJ1-4; D perhaps matches TRBD1 (6 bases). Germline V lookup: CDR1 KGHSH, CDR2 LQKENI. V was cut by 5 bases and J by 4 bases, with 20 bases left in between. This CDR3 spans 17 amino acids. This CDR3 reads CASSRSPSDRLNEKLFF. The CDR3 DNA reads as TGTGCCAGCTCAAGGTCTCCCTCGGACAGACTTAATGAAAAACTGTTTTTT.

The sample holds one count of this clone. The chain couples TRBV12-3 or TRBV12-4 to TRBJ1-2; D ambiguous. The CDR3 is made up of 13 amino acids. Trimming removed 7 bases at V and 7 bases at J, with 16 bases between. The CDR3 sequence: CASTYNLGGGYTF. The CDR3 DNA reads TGTGCCAGCACCTATAACCTCGGTGGTGGCTACACCTTC.

The chain carries TRBV23-1 and TRBJ2-7; TRBD1 matches at 8 bases. TRBV23-1 is treated as an ORF (open reading frame) with a function not yet certain. CDR3 length equals 15 residues. V was clipped by 10 bases and J by 6 bases; unmatched bases: 17. The CDR3 coding sequence is TGCGCCACCCACCCTCCAGGGGGCAGGGACGGCGAGCAGTACTTC. This sequence encodes CATHPPGGRDGEQYF.

This chain connects TRBV3-1 (or the pseudogene TRBV3-2) to TRBJ1-1; D gene uncertain. Germline values: CDR1 LGHDT, CDR2 YNNKEL (reference sequence). The V and J ends lost 0 bases and 4 bases respectively, with 6 bases between them. The CDR3 runs 13 residues. DNA for the CDR3: TGTGCCAGCAGCCAAGACCCCGGCACTGAAGCTTTCTTT. It encodes CASSQDPGTEAFF.

In this sample, this clone turned up once. V usage is TRBV6-2 or TRBV6-3 and J usage is TRBJ2-5, with TRBD1 identical over 7 bases. From germline, CDR1 is MNHEY and CDR2 SVGEGT. The CDR3 totals 15 residues. V was pared by 2 bases and J by 0 bases, with 3 bases of the junction left unmatched. The CDR3 region is CASSYGTEDQETQYF. The CDR3 DNA sequence: TGTGCCAGCAGTTACGGGACAGAGGACCAAGAGACCCAGTACTTC.

In DNA form, the CDR3 reads TGTGCCAGCAGCTTCCTAGCGGGATCCGGGGAGCTGTTTTTT. This encodes CASSFLAGSGELFF. V is TRBV5-5 and J is TRBJ2-2, with TRBD2 matching 9 bases. Germline V gives CDR1 SGHKS, CDR2 YYEKEE (reference sequence). Trimming removed 2 bases from V and 6 bases from J; junction bases left unmatched: 2. The CDR3 runs 14 residues.